This T cell receptor beta chain came from a study of OX40 agonist ivuxolimab in advanced cancers. Of note for this clone: As yet, its antigen is unknown.

Here immunoSEQ multiplex PCR was the method, and the copy in TCRdb shows in-frame clones only, minus some. The sample comprises approximately 61,000 clones, roughly nine tenths of which are singletons, and roughly 1.9% rests with the top ten. This CDR3 region has 16 residues. In germline, CDR1 is SGHAT, CDR2 FQDESV (reference sequence). V was cut by 4 bases and J by 3 bases, with 18 bases left in between. Study-level points and caveats: Low normalized clonal expansion also occurred in some nonresponding patients.

V is TRBV11-1 and J is TRBJ1-1; D ambiguous. The sample in question was CD4+ or CD8+ T cells sorted from blood, obtained in a trial of the OX40 agonist ivuxolimab. This clonotype originated in an adult with an advanced solid tumor such as melanoma, head and neck, liver or kidney cancer. The CDR3 reads CASSSNWEGRYTEAFF. CDR3 DNA: TGTGCCAGCAGCTCAAATTGGGAGGGTAGGTACACTGAAGCTTTCTTT.